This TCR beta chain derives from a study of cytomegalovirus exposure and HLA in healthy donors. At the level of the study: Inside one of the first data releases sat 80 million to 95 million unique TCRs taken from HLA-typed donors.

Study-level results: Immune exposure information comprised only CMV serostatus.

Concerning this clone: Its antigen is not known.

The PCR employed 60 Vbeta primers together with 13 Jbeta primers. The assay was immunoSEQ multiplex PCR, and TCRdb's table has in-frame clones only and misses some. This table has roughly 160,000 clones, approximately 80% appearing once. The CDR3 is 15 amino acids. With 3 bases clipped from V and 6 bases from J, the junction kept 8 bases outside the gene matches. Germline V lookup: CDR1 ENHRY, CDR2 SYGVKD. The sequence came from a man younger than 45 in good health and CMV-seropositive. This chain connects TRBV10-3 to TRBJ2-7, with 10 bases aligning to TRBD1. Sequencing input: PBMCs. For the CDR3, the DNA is TGTGCCATCAGTGAAAAACACCGGGACAGGGGCGAGCAGTACTTC. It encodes CAISEKHRDRGEQYF.